The entry below gives a single T cell receptor (beta chain) sequence along with its context. Relative to the germline gene, one junction end is altered; a read error may explain this. These data belong to a study of OX40 agonist ivuxolimab in advanced cancers. The table came from immunoSEQ multiplex PCR; TCRdb's copy has only in-frame clones and leaves some out. The data hold about 76,000 clones, with roughly 89% observed a single time. Germline V lookup: CDR1 SGHTA, CDR2 FQGTGA. The CDR3 is 14 amino acids. Sequencing was performed on CD4+ or CD8+ T cells sorted from blood, taken in a trial of the OX40 agonist ivuxolimab. This clonotype was obtained from an adult with an advanced solid tumor such as melanoma, head and neck, liver or kidney cancer. J is TRBJ2-5 and V is TRBV7-3, with 7 bases identical to TRBD1. The CDR3 here is CASSPEGAEETRYF. The CDR3 nucleotides read TGTGCCAGCAGCCCAGAGGGGGCCGAAGAGACCCGGTACTTC.